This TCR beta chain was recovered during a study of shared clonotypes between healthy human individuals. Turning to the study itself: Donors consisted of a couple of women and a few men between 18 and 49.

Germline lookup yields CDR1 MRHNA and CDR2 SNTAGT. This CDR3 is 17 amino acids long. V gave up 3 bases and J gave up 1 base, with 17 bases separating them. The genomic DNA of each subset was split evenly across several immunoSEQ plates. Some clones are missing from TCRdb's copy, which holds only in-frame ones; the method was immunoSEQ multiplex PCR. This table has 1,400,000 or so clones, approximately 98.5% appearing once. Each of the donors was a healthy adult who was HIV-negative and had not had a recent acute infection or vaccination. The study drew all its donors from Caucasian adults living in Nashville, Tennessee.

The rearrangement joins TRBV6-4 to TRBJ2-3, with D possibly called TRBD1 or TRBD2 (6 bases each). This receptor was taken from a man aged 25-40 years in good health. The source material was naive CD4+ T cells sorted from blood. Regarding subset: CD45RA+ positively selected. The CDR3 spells CASSEVGGPMGTDTQYF. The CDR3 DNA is TGTGCCAGCAGTGAAGTTGGGGGGCCCATGGGCACAGATACGCAGTATTTT.